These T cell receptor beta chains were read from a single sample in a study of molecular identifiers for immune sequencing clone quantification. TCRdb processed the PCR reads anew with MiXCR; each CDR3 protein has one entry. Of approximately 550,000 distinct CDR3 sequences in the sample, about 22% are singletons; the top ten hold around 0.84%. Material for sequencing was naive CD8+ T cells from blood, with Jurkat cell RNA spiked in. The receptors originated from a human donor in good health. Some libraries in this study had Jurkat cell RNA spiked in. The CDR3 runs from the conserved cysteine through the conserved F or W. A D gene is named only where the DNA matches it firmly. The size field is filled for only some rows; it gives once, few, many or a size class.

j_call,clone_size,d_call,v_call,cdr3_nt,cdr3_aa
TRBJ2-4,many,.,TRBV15,TGTGCCACCAGCAGTGCCCACAGCCTAGCCAAAAACATTCAGTACTTC,CATSSAHSLAKNIQYF
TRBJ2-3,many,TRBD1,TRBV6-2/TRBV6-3,TGTGCCAGCAGTTTTCCGGGACAGGGGAGCCCAGATACGCAGTATTTT,CASSFPGQGSPDTQYF
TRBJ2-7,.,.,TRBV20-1,TGCAGTGCTAGGCCTACGAGGACGGTCATGGGATACGAGCAGTACTTC,CSARPTRTVMGYEQYF
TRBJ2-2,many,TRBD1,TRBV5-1,TGCGCCAGCAGCATTACAGGGGGCGCGAACACCGGGGAGCTGTTTTTT,CASSITGGANTGELFF
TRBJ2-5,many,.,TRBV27,TGTGCCAGCAGTTTAAATCAGGGCAGCTTCCAAGAGACCCAGTACTTC,CASSLNQGSFQETQYF
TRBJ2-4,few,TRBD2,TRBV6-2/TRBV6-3,TGTGCCAGCGTCCTTGCGGGGGGTCCCAAAAACATTCAGTACTTC,CASVLAGGPKNIQYF
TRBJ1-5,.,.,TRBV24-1,TGTGCCACCAGTGAATCGGACGGGACCTATAGCAATCAGCCCCAGCATTTT,CATSESDGTYSNQPQHF
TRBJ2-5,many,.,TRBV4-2,TGTGCCAGCAGCCAAGAGGTGAGCCAAGAGACCCAGTACTTC,CASSQEVSQETQYF
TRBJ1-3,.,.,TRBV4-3,TGCGCCAGCAGCCAAGACGCGACAGAGATGACTGGAAACACCATATATTTT,CASSQDATEMTGNTIYF
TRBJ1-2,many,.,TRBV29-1,TGCAGCGTTGAATACGCGGATACCAACTATGGCTACACCTTC,CSVEYADTNYGYTF
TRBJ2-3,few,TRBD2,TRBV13,TGTGCCAGCAGCCCGTATAGCGGGAGATGGGCAGATACGCAGTATTTT,CASSPYSGRWADTQYF
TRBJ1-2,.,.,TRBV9,TGTGCCAGCAGCGCGGATTATGGCTACACCTTC,CASSADYGYTF
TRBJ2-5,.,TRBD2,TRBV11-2,TGTGCCAGCAGCTTAGGTTGGACTAGCGGCCAGGAGACCCAGTACTTC,CASSLGWTSGQETQYF
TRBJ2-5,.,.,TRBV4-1,TGCGCCAGCAGCCATGGGGGGACAAAAAACCAAGAGACCCAGTACTTC,CASSHGGTKNQETQYF
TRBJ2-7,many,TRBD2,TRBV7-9,TGTGCCAGCCTCGGGACTAGCGGAGACTACGAGCAGTACTTC,CASLGTSGDYEQYF
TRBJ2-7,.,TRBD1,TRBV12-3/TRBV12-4,TGTGCCAGCAGGGGTTATACGGGACAGGCTACCTACGAGCAGTACTTC,CASRGYTGQATYEQYF